The clone carrying this T cell receptor beta chain was observed a handful of times. Its matching antigen is unknown. The entry originates in a study of blood T cells in healthy people across ages. Study conclusions and caveats: Naive CD4+ cell counts and diversity both ran higher in long-lived than in aged donors.

It was with a sample-barcoded 5' primer and a J-beta primer mix that a second PCR of roughly 6 to 11 cycles was run. Carrying 12 random nucleotides, a template-switch adaptor labeled each individual cDNA molecule. TCRdb itself ran the 5' RACE reads through MiXCR, one entry per CDR3 protein. The sample consists of 650,000 to 1,000,000 distinct CDR3 sequences, around 36% of them appearing once. Sequenced: blood. This clonotype was obtained from a man younger than 35 in good health.

CDR3 amino acids: CASSEAGRRPGKPQHF. DNA of the CDR3: TGTGCCAGCAGTGAGGCTGGCAGGCGCCCGGGGAAGCCCCAGCATTTT. The V call is TRBV2, the J call TRBJ1-5; D call uncertain. The V end lost 3 bases, the J end lost 8 bases, and 20 bases lay between the germline ends. This CDR3 has 16 amino acids. Per germline, CDR1 SNHLY and CDR2 FYNNEI.